This entry lists 13 T cell receptor beta chains sequenced from one sample in a study of T cell responses to AZD1222 COVID-19 vaccine. Assay used: immunoSEQ multiplex PCR; TCRdb lists only in-frame clones, some missing. Among about 94,000 clones listed, 85% to 90% were seen once. Sequencing was performed on peripheral blood, taken on day 0 of AZD1222 vaccination. The source is an adult in good health.

This chain links TRBV30 with TRBJ2-7; 12 nucleotides agree with TRBD2. The germline V gene has CDR1 GTSNPN and CDR2 SVGIG (reference sequence). The CDR3 runs to 17 residues. V was pared by 0 bases and J by 6 bases, with 12 bases of the junction left unmatched. In nucleotides, the CDR3 is TGTGCCTGGAGTGTACGGGCTAGCGGGGGGGCCCGGAGCGAGCAGTACTTC. Translating it yields CAWSVRASGGARSEQYF.

This clone was picked up one time. The chain has TRBV19 and TRBJ2-1; 9 nucleotides agree with TRBD1. The length of the CDR3 is 16 residues. J gave up 5 bases and V 6 bases, and 11 bases lay outside the gene matches. Germline V gene lookup returns CDR1 LNHDA and CDR2 SQIVND (reference sequence). The chain's CDR3 is CASSLTGTGRDNEQFF. The CDR3 bases are TGTGCCAGTAGCCTTACCGGGACAGGGAGGGACAATGAGCAGTTCTTC.

This clone occurred a few times. This chain links TRBV5-4 with TRBJ1-2, with 9 bases aligning to TRBD1. CDR3 length equals 16 residues. Unmatched junction bases numbered 10, after V lost 4 bases and J lost 3 bases. Germline CDR1 reads SGHNT; CDR2 reads YYREEE (reference sequence). This CDR3 is CASSLAKQGAHYGYTF. In DNA, the CDR3 is TGTGCCAGCAGCCTGGCGAAACAGGGGGCCCACTATGGCTACACCTTC.

The chain has TRBV19 and TRBJ1-5, with TRBD1 identical over 8 bases. The ends lost 5 bases at V and 6 bases at J; junction bases unmatched: 12. Germline V gives CDR1 LNHDA, CDR2 SQIVND (reference sequence). The CDR3 extends over 16 amino acids. The CDR3 sequence: CASSLFVGQGSQPQHF. CDR3 sequence (DNA): TGTGCCAGTAGTCTTTTCGTAGGACAGGGCAGTCAGCCCCAGCATTTT.

The V and J genes are TRBV27 and TRBJ1-1; 7 bases match TRBD1. This CDR3 is 15 amino acids long. V lost 8 bases and J lost 0; bases outside the gene matches: 9. Looked up from germline, CDR1 is MNHEY and CDR2 is SMNVEV (reference sequence). DNA of the CDR3: TGTGCCAGCGGGTACAGGGGATTAATGAACACTGAAGCTTTCTTT. Translating it yields CASGYRGLMNTEAFF.

The rearrangement uses TRBV3-1 (or the pseudogene TRBV3-2) and TRBJ1-2; TRBD1 agrees at 8 bases. Germline lookup yields CDR1 LGHDT and CDR2 YNNKEL (reference sequence). The V segment lost 10 bases and the J segment 6 bases; nucleotides outside the gene matches: 4. CDR3 length: 11 amino acids. The CDR3 DNA reads as TGTGCCAAGGACAGGGAAAATGGCTACACCTTC. Its translation is CAKDRENGYTF.

The chain carries TRBV6-5 and TRBJ1-1, with D unclear. With 8 bases removed from V and 5 bases from J, the gap between germline ends came to 9 bases. In germline, CDR1 is MNHEY, CDR2 SVGAGI. This CDR3 region has 11 residues. CDR3 amino acids: CASGWETEAFF. CDR3 sequence (DNA): TGTGCCAGCGGTTGGGAAACTGAAGCTTTCTTT.

This chain joins TRBV9 and TRBJ1-1, with 11 nucleotides matching TRBD1. This CDR3 contains 14 residues. Germline CDR1 reads SGDLS; CDR2 reads YYNGEE. Trimming at V came to 4 bases and at J to 7 bases, leaving 6 bases not matched to a gene. DNA of the CDR3: TGTGCCAGCAGCACCGGGACAGGGGGTTATGAAGCTTTCTTT. Amino acids: CASSTGTGGYEAFF. Drawing the rest from reference TRBV9 and TRBJ1-1, the complete variable domain is DSGVTQTPKHLITATGQRVTLRCSPRSGDLSVYWYQQSLDQGLQFLIQYYNGEERAKGNILERFSAQQFPDLHSELNLSSLELGDSALYFCASSTGTGGYEAFFGQGTRLTVV.

The chain uses TRBV18 and TRBJ2-2; 10 bases align to TRBD1. Germline CDR1 and CDR2: KGHSH and LQKENI. This CDR3 region has 16 residues. J was trimmed by 7 bases and V by 3 bases; bases with no gene match: 8. Here the CDR3 DNA reads TGTGCCAGCTCACCGAGGGACAGGGGTAGAAACGGGGAGCTGTTTTTT. Its translation: CASSPRDRGRNGELFF.

This chain links TRBV6-2 or TRBV6-3 with TRBJ2-7; D is unclear. CDR1 and CDR2 from the germline V gene are MNHEY and SVGEGT. Between the trimmed V and J ends, which lost 5 bases and 3 bases, there was a span of 5 bases. The CDR3 is 11 residues long. The CDR3, as DNA: TGTGCCAGCAGTATGGGCTACGAGCAGTACTTC. Protein sequence: CASSMGYEQYF.

The chain couples TRBV5-1 to TRBJ1-1, with D tentatively TRBD1 (6 bases). The CDR3 consists of 17 residues. V dropped 4 bases and J dropped 0 bases, with 19 bases sitting between them. The germline CDR1 and CDR2 sequences are SGHRS and YFSETQ. CDR3 loop: CASSAPPGAGLNTEAFF. CDR3 coding DNA: TGCGCCAGCAGCGCCCCCCCAGGGGCAGGGCTGAACACTGAAGCTTTCTTT.

The V and J genes are TRBV7-2 and TRBJ2-3; no firm D call. CDR3 length: 13 amino acids. V was cut by 2 bases and J by 3 bases, with 6 bases left in between. Germline lookup yields CDR1 SGHTA and CDR2 FQGNSA. CDR3 amino acids: CASSLIRTDTQYF. The CDR3 coding sequence is TGTGCCAGCAGCTTAATCAGGACAGATACGCAGTATTTT.

The genes are TRBV5-5 and TRBJ1-5; TRBD1 matches at 9 bases. Germline CDR1 reads SGHKS; CDR2 reads YYEKEE (reference sequence). The CDR3 contains 15 residues. Trimming at V came to 0 bases and at J to 7 bases, leaving 5 bases not matched to a gene. The CDR3 region is CASSLGDRVGQPQHF. CDR3 nucleotide sequence: TGTGCCAGCAGCTTGGGGGACAGGGTTGGGCAGCCCCAGCATTTT. Combining the CDR3 with reference TRBV5-5 and TRBJ1-5 gives the whole variable domain DAGVTQSPTHLIKTRGQQVTLRCSPISGHKSVSWYQQVLGQGPQFIFQYYEKEERGRGNFPDRFSARQFPNYSSELNVNALLLGDSALYLCASSLGDRVGQPQHFGDGTRLSIL.